A selection of T cell receptor beta chains follows, all from one sample in a study of T-cell memory formation after mild COVID-19. TCRdb reanalysed the 5' RACE reads using MiXCR and keeps one entry per CDR3 protein. The table lists 120,000 or so distinct CDR3 sequences, 16% of them singletons. Sequenced material: PBMCs or a T cell subset sorted from them (not recorded which). The receptors stem from an adult woman who had mild COVID-19 (a few samples of this study predate the infection). Cell type and time point are not known. Both conserved end residues are part of each CDR3. D genes are given only for firm matches. The size of a clone is reported for some rows only, either as once, few or many, or as a class for expanded clones.

TRBD2	-	TRBV7-2	TRBJ2-7	TGTGCCAGCAGCTCGGGTAGGCTGCCTAGCGGAACCTACGAGCAGTACTTC	CASSSGRLPSGTYEQYF
-	few	TRBV27	TRBJ2-2	TGTGCCAGCAGTCTACCGTACACCGGGGAGCTGTTTTTT	CASSLPYTGELFF
-	-	TRBV19	TRBJ2-2	TGTGCCAGTAGTATAGCACAAATCACCGGGGAGCTGTTTTTT	CASSIAQITGELFF
TRBD1	-	TRBV18	TRBJ1-1	TGTGCCAGCTCGCGGGACAGGGGCACTGAAGCTTTCTTT	CASSRDRGTEAFF
-	-	TRBV29-1	TRBJ2-3	TGCAGCGTTGAGTATAGTACGCAGTATTTT	CSVEYSTQYF
-	-	TRBV5-1	TRBJ2-2	TGCGCCAGCAGCCAGCTCAACACCGGGGAGCTGTTTTTT	CASSQLNTGELFF
TRBD2	few	TRBV5-1	TRBJ2-1	TGCGCCAGCAGCCCGCCGGGACTACACTACAATGAGCAGTTCTTC	CASSPPGLHYNEQFF
-	-	TRBV4-1	TRBJ2-7	TGCGCCAGCAGCCCCATTGACCTGATAGCTTGGGGCGAGCAGTACTTC	CASSPIDLIAWGEQYF
-	-	TRBV4-2	TRBJ2-5	TGTGCCAGCAGCCAAGATAGCCTAGCTAAAGAGACCCAGTACTTC	CASSQDSLAKETQYF
-	few	TRBV5-6	TRBJ2-7	TGTGCCAGCGAAGTTTCGCAGCAGCGAACAGAGGGGCAGTACTTC	CASEVSQQRTEGQYF
TRBD2	few	TRBV2	TRBJ2-3	TGTGCCAGCAGTGGTCTAGCGGGATTGGTAGATACGCAGTATTTT	CASSGLAGLVDTQYF
TRBD2	-	TRBV11-3	TRBJ2-3	TGTGCCAGCAGTTCCCCGGGGGGGGATACGCAGTATTTT	CASSSPGGDTQYF
-	-	TRBV6-5	TRBJ2-3	TGTGCCAGCGGGGGGTATACGCAGTATTTT	CASGGYTQYF
-	-	TRBV11-2	TRBJ2-1	TGTGCCAGCAGCTTAGCAGGTACCTACAATGAGCAGTTCTTC	CASSLAGTYNEQFF
-	few	TRBV7-9	TRBJ2-7	TGTGCCAGCAGCCCCGTCTCGGGCCTGTACGAGCAGTACTTC	CASSPVSGLYEQYF
TRBD2	-	TRBV6-6	TRBJ2-7	TGTGCCAGCAGTTCCTCCTTTAGCGGGAGGGCCGCCTACGAGCAGTACTTC	CASSSSFSGRAAYEQYF
-	few	TRBV5-1	TRBJ2-7	TGCGCCAGCAGCTTGGCAGGGACCTACGAGCAGTACTTC	CASSLAGTYEQYF
-	few	TRBV7-3	TRBJ1-2	TGTGCCAGCAGCTTAATGATGGGGTATGGCTACACCTTC	CASSLMMGYGYTF
-	few	TRBV6-5	TRBJ2-2	TGTGCCAGCAGAAGGGTGGACACCGGGGAGCTGTTTTTT	CASRRVDTGELFF
TRBD1	few	TRBV7-9	TRBJ2-4	TGTGCCAGCAGCGCCGGGACAGGGAACATTCAGTACTTC	CASSAGTGNIQYF
-	few	TRBV7-9	TRBJ1-4	TGTGCCAGCAGCCTTAACTTTGGGGCAGATGAAAAACTGTTTTTT	CASSLNFGADEKLFF
-	few	TRBV24-1	TRBJ1-2	TGTGCCACCAGGGATCAGGGGTATGGCTACACCTTC	CATRDQGYGYTF
TRBD1	few	TRBV12-3/TRBV12-4	TRBJ2-3	TGTGCCAGCAGTCCCCCGGACAGGGTGCCAGATACGCAGTATTTT	CASSPPDRVPDTQYF
-	few	TRBV12-3/TRBV12-4	TRBJ2-3	TGTGCCAGTGGTGAGGGGCCATCCACAGATACGCAGTATTTT	CASGEGPSTDTQYF
-	-	TRBV7-8	TRBJ2-7	TGTGCCAGCAGCTTAGTGCTCCAGGGAAAGGGCGAGCAGTACTTC	CASSLVLQGKGEQYF
-	-	TRBV27	TRBJ2-1	TGTGCCAGCAGTCCCGGCGGGTATGAGCAGTTCTTC	CASSPGGYEQFF
-	-	TRBV6-2/TRBV6-3	TRBJ2-7	TGTGCCAGCAGTTATGAAGCGGGCTACGAGCAGTACTTC	CASSYEAGYEQYF
-	-	TRBV12-3/TRBV12-4	TRBJ2-5	TGTGCCAGCAGCTATGTAGCCCCCACGGCAGTACAATTCCAAGAGACCCAGTACTTC	CASSYVAPTAVQFQETQYF
-	few	TRBV30	TRBJ2-1	TGTGCCTGGAGTGTAGAATTGGGGGCTGAGCAGTTCTTC	CAWSVELGAEQFF
-	-	TRBV24-1	TRBJ2-1	TGTGCCACCAGTACTTACAATGAGCAGTTCTTC	CATSTYNEQFF
-	-	TRBV27	TRBJ1-2	TGTGCCAGCAGTTTCGGGGGTTCAAATGGCTACACCTTC	CASSFGGSNGYTF
TRBD1	-	TRBV15	TRBJ1-6	TGTGCCACCAGGAGGGACAGGGATTCACCCCTCCACTTT	CATRRDRDSPLHF
-	few	TRBV28	TRBJ1-2	TGTGCCAGCAGTTCAACCCCAGCTAACTATGGCTACACCTTC	CASSSTPANYGYTF
-	few	TRBV9	TRBJ1-4	TGTGCCAGCAGCGTGCAGGGGAGGTATGGAGAAAAACTGTTTTTT	CASSVQGRYGEKLFF
-	few	TRBV12-3/TRBV12-4	TRBJ1-1	TGTGCCAGCACCGACCTACCGAGTGAGGTTGAAGCTTTCTTT	CASTDLPSEVEAFF
-	-	TRBV7-2	TRBJ1-1	TGTGCCAGCAGCTTAGTTCCCCCGCGGCTTCTGAACACTGAAGCTTTCTTT	CASSLVPPRLLNTEAFF
-	-	TRBV7-2	TRBJ2-3	TGTGCCAGCAGCTTGGGTGGAGGGTCGGATACGCAGTATTTT	CASSLGGGSDTQYF
TRBD2	few	TRBV5-1	TRBJ2-7	TGCGCCAGCAGCTTGGGGGCGGGAGGGCCCTACGAGCAGTACTTC	CASSLGAGGPYEQYF
-	-	TRBV5-1	TRBJ2-5	TGCGCCAGCAGCCAGATCGGGGGCAGAGAGACCCAGTACTTC	CASSQIGGRETQYF
-	-	TRBV2	TRBJ2-3	TGTGCCAGCAGCACGAACCAAGGAGATACGCAGTATTTT	CASSTNQGDTQYF
TRBD2	few	TRBV5-1	TRBJ2-1	TGCGCCAGCCGAGCGGGAGGAGGGGAGCAGTTCTTC	CASRAGGGEQFF
TRBD2	few	TRBV27	TRBJ2-5	TGTGCCAGCAGTCATAGCGGGAGAAAAGAGACCCAGTACTTC	CASSHSGRKETQYF
TRBD1	-	TRBV29-1	TRBJ2-6	TGCAGCGTTACGGGACAGGGGAGCTCTGGGGCCAACGTCCTGACTTTC	CSVTGQGSSGANVLTF
-	few	TRBV10-3	TRBJ1-1	TGTGCCATCAGTGAGTTAACAGGGACAAACACTGAAGCTTTCTTT	CAISELTGTNTEAFF
-	-	TRBV6-2/TRBV6-3	TRBJ2-5	TGTGCCAGCACCAACTCCGCGGGGCAAGAGACCCAGTACTTC	CASTNSAGQETQYF
-	-	TRBV4-2	TRBJ1-5	TGTGCCAGCAGCCAAGATCCAGATAGCAATCAGCCCCAGCATTTT	CASSQDPDSNQPQHF
-	few	TRBV6-5	TRBJ2-7	TGTGCCAGCAGAAAGCTGGGAGAAGCGTCCTACGAGCAGTACTTC	CASRKLGEASYEQYF
-	-	TRBV5-4	TRBJ1-2	TGTGCCAGCAGCTCGAGGCAGGCGGGGGTGCACTATGGCTACACCTTC	CASSSRQAGVHYGYTF
-	few	TRBV12-3/TRBV12-4	TRBJ2-1	TGTGCCAGCAGAGCAGGGGTTGAGCAGTTCTTC	CASRAGVEQFF
-	-	TRBV24-1	TRBJ2-7	TGTGCCACCAGTGATTTAGGGGGGAACGAGCAGTACTTC	CATSDLGGNEQYF
TRBD2	-	TRBV7-2	TRBJ2-1	TGTGCCAGCAGCTACGCGGGGGGATCCAATGAGCAGTTCTTC	CASSYAGGSNEQFF
-	-	TRBV3-1	TRBJ1-2	TGTGCCAGCAGCCAACCCCTTGGGGCGATTAACTATGGCTACACCTTC	CASSQPLGAINYGYTF
TRBD2	-	TRBV7-9	TRBJ2-7	TGTGCCAGCAGCTCGACTAGCGGGGGGACCTACGAGCAGTACTTC	CASSSTSGGTYEQYF
-	few	TRBV23-1	TRBJ2-7	TGCGCCAGCAATGTGGGGTACGAGCAGTACTTC	CASNVGYEQYF
-	-	TRBV7-9	TRBJ2-7	TGTGCCAGCAGCTCTATACCTTACGAGCAGTACTTC	CASSSIPYEQYF